This TCR beta chain was captured by sequencing in a study of cytomegalovirus exposure and HLA in healthy donors. The study, taken as a whole, reports: Published work reported that the classifier diagnosed cytomegalovirus status with high specificity and sensitivity. Rarity marked most TCR sequences, yet some public TCRs occurred in many donors.

The CDR3 is made up of 14 amino acids. In germline, CDR1 is MNHEY, CDR2 SVGAGI. V was clipped by 8 bases and J by 1 base; unmatched bases: 4. This table comes from immunoSEQ multiplex PCR, and its TCRdb copy is limited to in-frame clones, with some not included. Of 150,000 to 200,000 clones listed, approximately 80% are singletons. As concerns this clone: What it recognizes is unknown.

This receptor was obtained from a woman aged 25 to 45 in good health and CMV-seropositive. Sample: PBMCs. The chain links TRBV6-5 to TRBJ2-3, with 9 bases aligning to TRBD2. The CDR3 DNA follows: TGTGCCAGCTCCCAGCGGGAGGGCACAGATACGCAGTATTTT. This gives the protein CASSQREGTDTQYF.